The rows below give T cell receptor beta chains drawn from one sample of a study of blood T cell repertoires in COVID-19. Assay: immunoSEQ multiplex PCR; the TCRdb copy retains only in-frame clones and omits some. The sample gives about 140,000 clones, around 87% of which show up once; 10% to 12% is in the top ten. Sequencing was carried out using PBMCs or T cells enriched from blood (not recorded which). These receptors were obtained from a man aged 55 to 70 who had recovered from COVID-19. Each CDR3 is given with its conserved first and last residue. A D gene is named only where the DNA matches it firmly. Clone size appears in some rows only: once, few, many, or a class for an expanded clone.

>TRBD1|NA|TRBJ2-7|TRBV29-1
CSVEDQGDRRSKYF
TGCAGCGTTGAAGATCAGGGGGACAGGAGGAGTAAGTACTTC
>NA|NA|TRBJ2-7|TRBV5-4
CASSFPGLYEQYF
TGTGCCAGCAGCTTCCCGGGACTCTACGAGCAGTACTTC
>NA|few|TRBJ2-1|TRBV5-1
CASSGAYEQFF
TGCGCCAGCAGCGGAGCCTATGAGCAGTTCTTC
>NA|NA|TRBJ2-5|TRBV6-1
CASSERGRRRGETQYF
TGTGCCAGCAGTGAAAGGGGAAGGCGTCGAGGAGAGACCCAGTACTTC
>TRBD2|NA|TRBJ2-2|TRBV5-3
CARSLGDLSSGANTGELFF
TGTGCCAGAAGCTTGGGGGATCTGTCTAGCGGCGCGAACACCGGGGAGCTGTTTTTT
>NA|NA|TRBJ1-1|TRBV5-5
CASSLGDLPGWAFF
TGTGCCAGCAGCCTCGGGGATCTCCCGGGTTGGGCTTTCTTT
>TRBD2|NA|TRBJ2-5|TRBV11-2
CASSLGLRGAETQYF
TGTGCCAGCAGCTTAGGTCTGCGGGGGGCCGAGACCCAGTACTTC
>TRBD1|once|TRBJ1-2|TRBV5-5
CASRNGTGVRVYGYTF
TGTGCCAGCAGGAACGGGACAGGGGTTCGGGTCTATGGCTACACCTTC
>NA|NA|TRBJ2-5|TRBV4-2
CASSFGVETQYF
TGTGCCAGCAGTTTCGGGGTGGAGACCCAGTACTTC
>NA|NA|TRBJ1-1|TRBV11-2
CASSPEMGRSNTEAFF
TGTGCCAGCAGCCCGGAAATGGGGAGGTCTAACACTGAAGCTTTCTTT
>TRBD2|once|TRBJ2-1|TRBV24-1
CATSQAGGKNEQFF
TGTGCCACCAGTCAGGCGGGGGGTAAAAATGAGCAGTTCTTC
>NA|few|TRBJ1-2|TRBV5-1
CASSLEWGGIAGYTF
TGCGCCAGCAGCTTGGAGTGGGGGGGCATAGCTGGCTACACCTTC
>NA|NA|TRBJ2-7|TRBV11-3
CASSLGPAGDFSYGQYF
TGTGCCAGCAGCTTAGGTCCGGCTGGGGACTTCTCCTACGGGCAGTACTTC
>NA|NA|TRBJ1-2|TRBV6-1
CASSEVPRSGYGYTF
TGTGCCAGCAGTGAAGTCCCGAGATCGGGTTATGGCTACACCTTC
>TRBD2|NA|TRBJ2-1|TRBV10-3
CAIKRTTSGGSYNEQFF
TGTGCCATCAAAAGGACGACTAGCGGGGGTTCCTACAATGAGCAGTTCTTC
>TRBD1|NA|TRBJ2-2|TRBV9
CASSAWTGVNTGELFF
TGTGCCAGCAGCGCCTGGACAGGGGTAAACACCGGGGAGCTGTTTTTT
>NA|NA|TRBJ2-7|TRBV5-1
CASSWRTGRDHEQYF
TGCGCCAGCAGCTGGAGGACAGGGAGGGACCACGAGCAGTACTTC
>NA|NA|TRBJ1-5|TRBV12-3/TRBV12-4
CASSFGGFQPQHF
TGTGCCAGCAGTTTTGGGGGCTTTCAGCCCCAGCATTTT
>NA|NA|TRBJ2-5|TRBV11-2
CASSQVQETQYF
TGTGCCAGCAGTCAGGTCCAAGAGACCCAGTACTTC
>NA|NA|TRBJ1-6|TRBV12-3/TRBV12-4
CASSFRYSPLHF
TGTGCCAGCAGTTTCAGATATTCACCCCTCCACTTT
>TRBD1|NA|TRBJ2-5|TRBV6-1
CASSEYGQGQETQYF
TGTGCCAGCAGTGAATATGGACAGGGTCAAGAGACCCAGTACTTC
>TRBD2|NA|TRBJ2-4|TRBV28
CASGTSGLKNIQYF
TGTGCCAGCGGAACTAGCGGACTAAAAAACATTCAGTACTTC
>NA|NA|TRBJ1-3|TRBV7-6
CASSQVAGTTSLNTIYF
TGTGCCAGCAGCCAGGTAGCCGGGACAACCAGCCTAAACACCATATATTTT
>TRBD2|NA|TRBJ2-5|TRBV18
CASSRGGSETQYF
TGTGCCAGCTCCCGGGGAGGGAGCGAGACCCAGTACTTC
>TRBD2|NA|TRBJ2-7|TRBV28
CASSPLGLAGSEQYF
TGTGCCAGCAGTCCCTTGGGACTAGCGGGGAGCGAGCAGTACTTC
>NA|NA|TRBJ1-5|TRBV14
CASSRDNDQPQHF
TGTGCCAGCTCCCGGGACAACGATCAGCCCCAGCATTTT
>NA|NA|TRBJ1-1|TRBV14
CATSTGMNTEAFF
TGTGCCACCTCGACAGGTATGAACACTGAAGCTTTCTTT
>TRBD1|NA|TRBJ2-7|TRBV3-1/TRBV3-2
CASSPGGMSHEQYF
TGTGCCAGCAGTCCAGGGGGAATGTCCCACGAGCAGTACTTC
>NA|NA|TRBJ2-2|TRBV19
CASSSRVNTGELFF
TGTGCCAGTAGTAGTCGGGTGAACACCGGGGAGCTGTTTTTT
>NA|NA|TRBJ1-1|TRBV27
CASSLSQGNTEAFF
TGTGCCAGCAGTTTATCACAGGGGAACACTGAAGCTTTCTTT
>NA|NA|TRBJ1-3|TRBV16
CASSQPGRNTIYF
TGTGCCAGCAGCCAACCAGGAAGAAACACCATATATTTT
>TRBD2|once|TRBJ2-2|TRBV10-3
CAISTSGYTGELFF
TGTGCCATCAGTACTAGCGGGTATACCGGGGAGCTGTTTTTT
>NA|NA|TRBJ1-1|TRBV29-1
CSGGGTEAFF
TGCAGCGGAGGGGGCACTGAAGCTTTCTTT
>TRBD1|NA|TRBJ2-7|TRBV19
CASSMGTGWDNEQYF
TGTGCCAGTAGTATGGGGACAGGTTGGGACAACGAGCAGTACTTC
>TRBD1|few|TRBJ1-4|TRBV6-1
CASSYRQGARKLFF
TGTGCCAGCAGTTATAGGCAGGGGGCTCGAAAACTGTTTTTT
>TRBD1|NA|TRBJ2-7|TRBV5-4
CASSSPGQGWREQYF
TGTGCCAGCAGCTCGCCGGGACAGGGGTGGAGGGAGCAGTACTTC
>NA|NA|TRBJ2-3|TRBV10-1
CASSESGAPRRQYF
TGCGCCAGCAGTGAGTCGGGGGCCCCTCGGAGGCAGTATTTT
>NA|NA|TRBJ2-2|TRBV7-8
CASSSTVNTGELFF
TGTGCCAGCAGCTCGACAGTAAACACCGGGGAGCTGTTTTTT
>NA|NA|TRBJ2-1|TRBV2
CASKARAPYNEQFF
TGTGCCAGCAAGGCGAGAGCGCCCTACAATGAGCAGTTCTTC
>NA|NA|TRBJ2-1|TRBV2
CASKVRRGLWYNEQFF
TGTGCCAGCAAGGTTAGGAGGGGGCTCTGGTACAATGAGCAGTTCTTC
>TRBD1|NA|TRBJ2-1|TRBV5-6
CASSLADRVDYNEQFF
TGTGCCAGCAGCTTGGCCGACAGGGTGGATTACAATGAGCAGTTCTTC
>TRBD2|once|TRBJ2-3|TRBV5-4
CASSPTSGTSTDTQYF
TGTGCCAGCAGCCCTACTAGCGGAACTAGCACAGATACGCAGTATTTT
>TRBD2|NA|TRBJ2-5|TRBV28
CASSGSSGNQETQYF
TGTGCCAGCAGCGGTTCTAGCGGTAACCAAGAGACCCAGTACTTC
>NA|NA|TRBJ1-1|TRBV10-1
CASSPGVDTEAFF
TGCGCCAGCAGTCCAGGGGTTGACACTGAAGCTTTCTTT
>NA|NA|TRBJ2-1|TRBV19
CASSATAGRENEQFF
TGTGCCAGTAGTGCAACTGCTGGGAGAGAGAATGAGCAGTTCTTC
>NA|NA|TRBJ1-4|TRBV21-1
CASSNWTGLNEKLFF
TGTGCCAGCAGCAACTGGACAGGGCTTAATGAAAAACTGTTTTTT
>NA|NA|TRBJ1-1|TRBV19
CASSIDGGITEAFF
TGTGCCAGTAGTATAGACGGGGGGATCACTGAAGCTTTCTTT
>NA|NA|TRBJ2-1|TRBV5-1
CASSLQTGWGEQFF
TGCGCCAGCAGCTTGCAAACAGGGTGGGGTGAGCAGTTCTTC
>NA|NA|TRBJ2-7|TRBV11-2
CASRSQGGPYEQYF
TGTGCCAGCAGGTCTCAGGGGGGCCCTTACGAGCAGTACTTC
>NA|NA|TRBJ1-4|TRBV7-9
CASSLPPGLKLFF
TGTGCCAGCAGCTTACCTCCAGGGCTAAAACTGTTTTTT
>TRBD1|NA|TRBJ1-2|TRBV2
CASSAETGAGGYTF
TGTGCCAGCAGCGCCGAGACAGGGGCGGGGGGCTACACCTTC
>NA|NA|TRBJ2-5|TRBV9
CASSTHGTSQETQYF
TGTGCCAGCAGCACTCACGGGACTTCACAAGAGACCCAGTACTTC
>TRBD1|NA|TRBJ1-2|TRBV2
CASSSTGLTPYGYTF
TGTGCCAGCAGCTCGACAGGGTTAACCCCCTATGGCTACACCTTC
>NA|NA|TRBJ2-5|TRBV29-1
CSVVGGGETQYF
TGCAGCGTTGTAGGGGGGGGAGAGACCCAGTACTTC